These 29 T cell receptor beta chains originate from one sample sequenced in a study of yellow fever vaccine responses in identical twins. TCRdb re-called the RT-PCR reads with MiXCR, one entry per CDR3 protein. The top ten hold less than 9.5% of the sample, which has over 15,000 distinct CDR3 sequences, 55% to 65% seen once. The input for sequencing was T cells from blood (PBMCs), unsorted or a sorted subset (not recorded which), taken before or after yellow fever vaccination (not recorded which). These receptors came from a woman between 18 and 30 years old who received the yellow fever vaccine.

This clonotype appeared a few times. V gene TRBV18 combines with J gene TRBJ2-3; TRBD1 agrees at 9 bases. V lost 3 bases and J lost 1; bases outside the gene matches: 2. This CDR3 contains 15 residues. Germline CDR1 reads KGHSH; CDR2 reads LQKENI. CDR3 coding DNA: TGTGCCAGCTCACCCGGACAGGGGCGCACAGATACGCAGTATTTT. This gives the protein CASSPGQGRTDTQYF. The full variable domain, rest sourced from reference TRBV18 and TRBJ2-3, is NAGVMQNPRHLVRRRGQEARLRCSPMKGHSHVYWYRQLPEEGLKFMVYLQKENIIDESGMPKERFSAEFPKEGPSILRIQQVVRGDSAAYFCASSPGQGRTDTQYFGPGTRLTVL.

This rearrangement joins TRBV29-1 to TRBJ2-5; unclear D gene. CDR1 is SQVTM, CDR2 ANQGSEA, per germline. The V and J ends lost 2 bases and 8 bases respectively, with 12 bases between them. The CDR3 extends over 12 amino acids. In DNA, the CDR3 is TGCAGCGTTGAATCCTATTTGGACACCCAGTACTTC. This encodes CSVESYLDTQYF.

The CDR3 DNA is TGTGCCACCAGCAACAGAAAGACAGGGCCAAACACTGAAGCTTTCTTT. Protein product: CATSNRKTGPNTEAFF. This chain uses TRBV15 with TRBJ1-1; 7 bases line up with TRBD1. V lost 4 bases, J lost 2 bases, and 10 bases stayed unmatched. Germline assignment: CDR1 LNHNV and CDR2 YYDKDF (reference sequence). This CDR3 spans 16 amino acids. Complete variable domain (other parts from reference TRBV15 and TRBJ1-1): DAMVIQNPRYQVTQFGKPVTLSCSQTLNHNVMYWYQQKSSQAPKLLFHYYDKDFNNEADTPDNFQSRRPNTSFCFLDIRSPGLGDTAMYLCATSNRKTGPNTEAFFGQGTRLTVV.

The chain carries TRBV5-4 and TRBJ2-1; D might be TRBD2 (5 bases). Germline loops: CDR1 SGHNT, CDR2 YYREEE (reference sequence). The CDR3 has 17 residues. Trimming took 2 bases from V and 0 from J, leaving 15 bases between them. As DNA, the CDR3 is TGTGCCAGCAGCTTAAACGAGGGCCGGAGCTCCTACAATGAGCAGTTCTTC. Its translation is CASSLNEGRSSYNEQFF.

The chain is built from TRBV27 and TRBJ2-1, with D unclear. Per germline, CDR1 MNHEY and CDR2 SMNVEV (reference sequence). The length of the CDR3 is 14 residues. Trimming shortened V by 3 bases and J by 10 bases, and 16 bases separated the two germline ends. Here the CDR3 DNA reads TGTGCCAGCAGTTTTACCAAGCCTGAGGTCGAGCAGTTCTTC. As protein: CASSFTKPEVEQFF.

The chain links TRBV13 to TRBJ2-1; D uncertain. The V end was cut by 5 bases, the J end by 5 bases, with 10 bases between. Germline V gene data show CDR1 as PRHDT and CDR2 as FYEKMQ (reference sequence). The CDR3 consists of 13 residues. CDR3 protein: CASSLTQNNEQFF. CDR3 sequence (DNA): TGTGCCAGCAGCCTGACACAAAACAATGAGCAGTTCTTC.

The chain recombines TRBV19 with TRBJ1-6; 9 bases line up with TRBD1. The CDR3 spans 13 residues. The V gene end was trimmed by 10 bases and the J gene end by 5 bases; junction bases not matched to a gene: 3. Germline loops: CDR1 LNHDA, CDR2 SQIVND (reference sequence). The CDR3 DNA reads TGTGCCACCCGGGACAGGGATAATTCACCCCTCCACTTT. Its protein product is CATRDRDNSPLHF.

J is TRBJ1-2 and V is TRBV12-3 or TRBV12-4; D not certain. CDR3 length equals 12 residues. Trimming cost V 10 bases and J 7 bases, with 16 bases left between them. CDR3 protein: CANGTRDGGYTF. CDR3 nucleotides: TGTGCCAACGGAACCCGGGATGGTGGCTACACCTTC.

This clonotype has only a few counts. The rearrangement uses TRBV6-1 and TRBJ2-3; TRBD1 or TRBD2 may be the D gene (5 bases each). The V and J ends lost 8 bases and 2 bases respectively, with 14 bases between them. Germline CDR1 reads MNHNS; CDR2 reads SASEGT. There are 14 residues in the CDR3. The CDR3 spells CASSFNGATDTQYF. In nucleotides, the CDR3 is TGTGCCAGCTCTTTTAACGGGGCCACAGATACGCAGTATTTT.

The V call is TRBV12-5, the J call TRBJ2-7, with D tentatively TRBD2 (6 bases). Trimming stripped 7 bases from V and 2 bases from J, with 12 bases between. Per the germline V gene, CDR1 is LGHNT and CDR2 is FRNRAP. The CDR3 totals 13 residues. In nucleotides, the CDR3 is TGTGCTAGTGCGGAGGGGACCACCTACGAGCAGTACTTC. Translated, it gives CASAEGTTYEQYF.

Points on this clonotype: The junction does not match germline at one end; this may be a read error. The rearrangement uses TRBV25-1 and TRBJ1-1; the D is unclear. Germline lookup yields CDR1 MGHDK and CDR2 SYGVNS. The CDR3 has 15 residues. The CDR3 protein is CASNEFRGLDTEAFF. DNA of the CDR3: TGTGCCAGCAATGAATTCAGAGGGTTGGACACTGAAGCTTTCTTT. The variable domain in full, completed from reference TRBV25-1 and TRBJ1-1, reads EADIYQTPRYLVIGTGKKITLECSQTMGHDKMYWYQQDPGMELHLIHYSYGVNSTEKGDLSSESTVSRIRTEHFPLTLESARPSHTSQYLCASNEFRGLDTEAFFGQGTRLTVV.

V gene TRBV11-3 combines with J gene TRBJ1-1; D might be TRBD1 (5 bases). Germline V gene sequence: CDR1 SGHNT, CDR2 YENEEA. V lost 5 bases and J 6 bases, leaving 13 bases between the germline ends. This CDR3 spans 13 amino acids. The CDR3 coding sequence is TGTGCCAGCAGCCTAGGGACCTTCGCTGAAGCTTTCTTT. Its translation is CASSLGTFAEAFF. Full variable domain (outside the CDR3, taken from reference TRBV11-3 and TRBJ1-1): EAGVVQSPRYKIIEKKQPVAFWCNPISGHNTLYWYLQNLGQGPELLIRYENEEAVDDSQLPKDRFSAERLKGVDSTLKIQPAELGDSAVYLCASSLGTFAEAFFGQGTRLTVV.

The rearrangement joins TRBV28 to TRBJ1-5; D unresolved. Germline lookup yields CDR1 MDHEN and CDR2 SYDVKM. The CDR3 sequence is 17 residues long. The V gene lost 3 bases and the J gene lost 0 bases, with 15 bases spanning the gap. This CDR3 is CASSFVGIIYSNQPQHF. CDR3 nucleotide sequence: TGTGCCAGCAGTTTCGTGGGCATAATATATAGCAATCAGCCCCAGCATTTT.

The chain combines TRBV20-1 with TRBJ2-3; maybe TRBD1 (6 bases). The germline CDR1 and CDR2 sequences are DFQATT and SNEGSKA (reference sequence). The CDR3 runs to 12 residues. V shed 2 bases and J shed 6 bases, with 9 bases lying between them. CDR3 in DNA: TGCAGTGCTAGATATAGGGGGGATACGCAGTATTTT. Protein product: CSARYRGDTQYF.

The chain couples TRBV7-9 to TRBJ1-4, with D possibly being TRBD1 (6 bases). The germline CDR1 and CDR2 sequences are SEHNR and FQNEAQ (reference sequence). V dropped 5 bases and J dropped 7 bases, with 20 bases sitting between them. CDR3 length equals 16 residues. As DNA, the CDR3 is TGTGCCAGCAGCCCCAGGGGTGGGGGCAATGGTGAAAAACTGTTTTTT. Its translation is CASSPRGGGNGEKLFF.

The genes are TRBV18 and TRBJ1-2; no clear D gene. V gave up 2 bases and J gave up 4 bases, with 5 bases separating them. CDR3 length: 12 amino acids. Per the germline V gene, CDR1 is KGHSH and CDR2 is LQKENI. This CDR3 is CASSPTGYGYTF. CDR3 bases: TGTGCCAGCTCACCAACTGGCTATGGCTACACCTTC.

This clonotype was picked up a small number of times. This sequence joins TRBV2 and TRBJ1-5; D ambiguous. This CDR3 contains 14 residues. Germline CDR1 is SNHLY and CDR2 is FYNNEI. V was trimmed by 8 bases and J by 1 base, leaving 12 bases between them. The CDR3, as DNA: TGTGCCAGCCGGGCCGGGGTGAGCAATCAGCCCCAGCATTTT. This encodes CASRAGVSNQPQHF. Drawing the rest from reference TRBV2 and TRBJ1-5, the complete variable domain is EPEVTQTPSHQVTQMGQEVILRCVPISNHLYFYWYRQILGQKVEFLVSFYNNEISEKSEIFDDQFSVERPDGSNFTLKIRSTKLEDSAMYFCASRAGVSNQPQHFGDGTRLSIL.

V usage is TRBV6-1 and J usage is TRBJ2-6, with 8 bases that match TRBD1. CDR1 is MNHNS, CDR2 SASEGT, per germline. This CDR3 spans 18 amino acids. The trim removed 4 bases at V and 2 bases at J, leaving 10 bases unmatched. This CDR3 reads CASSAPGQVRTGANVLTF. Written as DNA, the CDR3 is TGTGCCAGCAGTGCCCCGGGACAGGTTAGGACTGGGGCCAACGTCCTGACTTTC.

This clonotype was seen only a few times. The chain recombines TRBV5-1 with TRBJ2-3; D is ambiguous. Trimming cost V 0 bases and J 0 bases, with 14 bases left between them. Germline V gene sequence: CDR1 SGHRS, CDR2 YFSETQ. The CDR3 spans 17 residues. CDR3 residues: CASSLDAPSRSTDTQYF. CDR3 bases: TGCGCCAGCAGCTTGGACGCTCCCTCAAGGAGCACAGATACGCAGTATTTT.

The genes are TRBV7-9 and TRBJ2-7; TRBD2 matches at 9 bases. CDR3 length: 15 residues. The germline V gene encodes CDR1 SEHNR and CDR2 FQNEAQ (reference sequence). Trimming cost V 3 bases and J 4 bases; bases outside gene matches: 7. CDR3 DNA sequence: TGTGCCAGCAGCTTCGGTGGTAGCGGGAGTTACGAGCAGTACTTC. It codes for CASSFGGSGSYEQYF.

This clonotype was observed a single time. J is TRBJ2-1 and V is TRBV12-3 or TRBV12-4; TRBD2 might be the D (5 bases). V lost 6 bases, J lost 10 bases, and 13 bases lay in between. The CDR3 has 12 residues. The CDR3 spells CASSPDYLEQFF. DNA of the CDR3: TGTGCCAGCAGCCCCGACTACCTCGAGCAGTTCTTC.

The genes are TRBV5-1 and TRBJ2-1; 8 bases fit TRBD1. Trimming took 4 bases from V and 5 from J; bases not matched to a gene: 2. This CDR3 comprises 13 residues. CDR1 is SGHRS and CDR2 is YFSETQ in the germline V gene. The CDR3 nucleotides are TGCGCCAGCAGCAGACAGGGGAACAATGAGCAGTTCTTC. This encodes CASSRQGNNEQFF.

This chain links TRBV12-3 or TRBV12-4 with TRBJ2-4; 8 nucleotides match TRBD1. The CDR3 covers 16 residues. V trimming: 5 bases; J trimming: 0 bases; junction bases outside the gene matches: 6. The CDR3 DNA sequence: TGTGCCAGCAGTCTAACGGACAGGGTAGCCAAAAACATTCAGTACTTC. Translating it yields CASSLTDRVAKNIQYF.

This clonotype was picked up one time. DNA of the CDR3: TGCAGTGCTCAAGGGACTAGCGGGATGGGGTTCTTC. This encodes CSAQGTSGMGFF. The V gene is TRBV20-1, the J gene TRBJ2-1, with 13 positions matching TRBD2. Trimming took 5 bases from V and 15 from J; bases not matched to a gene: 7. There are 12 residues in the CDR3. CDR1 DFQATT and CDR2 SNEGSKA come from the germline V gene (reference sequence).

This clonotype was counted between two and nine times. This chain joins TRBV7-2 and TRBJ2-7, with D possibly TRBD2 on 5 matching bases. The CDR3 spans 13 residues. V shed 5 bases and J shed 6 bases, with 14 bases lying between them. Germline CDR1 and CDR2: SGHTA and FQGNSA. The CDR3 region is CASSVTSLSEQYV. The CDR3 DNA reads TGTGCCAGCAGCGTAACTAGTTTATCCGAGCAGTACGTC.

This clonotype has a single count. V usage is TRBV19 and J usage is TRBJ2-1, with D possibly matching TRBD2 (6 bases). The CDR3 covers 16 residues. The V end was cut by 5 bases, the J end by 4 bases, with 18 bases between. Germline V gene sequence: CDR1 LNHDA, CDR2 SQIVND (reference sequence). The CDR3 DNA reads as TGTGCCAGTAGTCCTAACCGACTAGTCGGGTACAATGAGCAGTTCTTC. It yields the protein CASSPNRLVGYNEQFF.

By sample fraction, this clonotype is medium-sized. This sequence joins TRBV11-3 and TRBJ2-1; 7 bases line up with TRBD2. Germline lookup yields CDR1 SGHNT and CDR2 YENEEA. The V segment lost 1 base and the J segment 2 bases; nucleotides outside the gene matches: 11. The CDR3 length is 18 residues. In DNA form, the CDR3 reads TGTGCCAGCAGCTTAGTATTTGGCGGGAGTTCTGCCTACAATGAGCAGTTCTTC. Its translation is CASSLVFGGSSAYNEQFF.

This sequence joins TRBV20-1 and TRBJ1-2; D remains unclear. This CDR3 is 12 amino acids long. Trimming took off 6 bases at V and 4 bases at J, with 12 bases between the two ends. Germline CDR1 and CDR2: DFQATT and SNEGSKA (reference sequence). The CDR3 DNA is TGCAGTGCCACGGATAACCCCTATGGCTACACCTTC. Translation: CSATDNPYGYTF.

The chain carries TRBV11-2 and TRBJ2-7; TRBD1 or TRBD2 may be the D gene (5 bases each). Germline V gives CDR1 SGHAT, CDR2 FQNNGV. Trimming stripped 3 bases from V and 0 bases from J, with 9 bases between. The CDR3 extends over 14 amino acids. CDR3 protein: CASSFGGRSYEQYF. The DNA of the CDR3 is TGTGCCAGCAGCTTTGGGGGACGCTCCTACGAGCAGTACTTC.